Listed below are T cell receptor beta chains from one sample, sequenced in a study of CD8 T cells in Susac syndrome. From the immunoSEQ multiplex PCR reads, TCRdb called clonotypes with MiXCR, one entry per CDR3 protein. The sample carries approximately 79,000 distinct CDR3 sequences, approximately 93% recorded once. Material: CD8+ T cells from PBMCs. The receptors stem from a human donor with Susac syndrome. Both conserved end residues are part of each CDR3. The D gene is left open where the match is weak. Clone size is stated in some rows and not others, as once, few, many or a class when expanded.

clone_size	v_call	d_call	j_call	cdr3_nt	cdr3_aa
NA	TRBV30	NA	TRBJ2-5	TGTGCCTGGAGTGCTTCGGAAGAGACCCAGTACTTC	CAWSASEETQYF
NA	TRBV7-9	NA	TRBJ2-1	TGTGCCAGCAGCACCGGGACAACGAATGAGCAGTTCTTC	CASSTGTTNEQFF
NA	TRBV12-5	NA	TRBJ2-7	TGTGCTAGTGGTTTGGACGGAGACGAGCAGTACTTC	CASGLDGDEQYF
NA	TRBV6-5	NA	TRBJ1-1	TGTGCCAGCAGTTACTCGGGCAGCTACACTGAAGCTTTCTTT	CASSYSGSYTEAFF
few	TRBV19	NA	TRBJ1-5	TGTGCCAGTAGTACCGGGACGCGAGGGCCCCAGCATTTT	CASSTGTRGPQHF
NA	TRBV5-1	NA	TRBJ2-5	TGCGCCAGCAGCTTGGCAGCGAAGGAGACCCAGTACTTC	CASSLAAKETQYF
NA	TRBV5-6	TRBD2	TRBJ2-2	TGTGCCAGCAGCTTGTCGGAACTCGGGACTAGCGCAGGCGGGGAGCTGTTTTTT	CASSLSELGTSAGGELFF
NA	TRBV14	NA	TRBJ2-3	TGTGCCAGCAGCCACACCCGGGACGGCACAGATACGCAGTATTTT	CASSHTRDGTDTQYF
NA	TRBV9	NA	TRBJ2-7	TGTGCCAGCAGCGTAGGCCCATCCTACCTAGCCGAGCAGTACTTC	CASSVGPSYLAEQYF
NA	TRBV7-8	TRBD2	TRBJ2-1	TGTGCCAGCAGCTTAGCGTGGACTAGCGGGAGTCGGGTTGAGCAGTTCTTC	CASSLAWTSGSRVEQFF
NA	TRBV3-1	NA	TRBJ1-1	TGTGCCAGCAGCTACAGTACCGGGACTCAAGCTTTCTTT	CASSYSTGTQAFF
NA	TRBV6-4	NA	TRBJ1-5	TGTGCCAGCAGTGACAGGTTTGGCAATCAGCCCCAGCATTTT	CASSDRFGNQPQHF
NA	TRBV3-1	TRBD1	TRBJ1-4	TGTGCCAGCAGCCAAGTAGGACAGGGGCAAAATGAAAAACTGTTTTTT	CASSQVGQGQNEKLFF
NA	TRBV12-3/TRBV12-4	TRBD2	TRBJ2-5	TGTGCCAGCAGTCCTTTGTCACTTAGCGGGGAAGAGACCCAGTACTTC	CASSPLSLSGEETQYF
NA	TRBV29-1	NA	TRBJ1-1	TGCAGCGTTGGGGGGGGGACGACCACTGAAGCTTTCTTT	CSVGGGTTTEAFF
NA	TRBV4-1	TRBD2	TRBJ2-1	TGCGCCAGCAGCCTACGGACAGCGGCCAGCGGGAGGGTCTACAATGAGCAGTTCTTC	CASSLRTAASGRVYNEQFF
NA	TRBV19	TRBD2	TRBJ2-1	TGTGCCAGTAGAATGACTAGCGGGGGGGCCAATGAGCAGTTCTTC	CASRMTSGGANEQFF
NA	TRBV7-8	TRBD2	TRBJ2-3	TGTGCCAGCAGCTTCCAGCGGGGGGGCCGCGGCACAGATACGCAGTATTTT	CASSFQRGGRGTDTQYF
NA	TRBV7-6	NA	TRBJ2-7	TGTGCCAGCAGCCCGGCGGGATCCTACGAGCAGTACTTC	CASSPAGSYEQYF
once	TRBV5-4	NA	TRBJ1-1	TGTGCCAGCAGCTTGATCCCCACTGAAGCTTTCTTT	CASSLIPTEAFF
NA	TRBV5-1	TRBD2	TRBJ2-2	TGCGCCAGCAGCCGCCCTAGCGGGCTTCTCACCGGGGAGCTGTTTTTT	CASSRPSGLLTGELFF
NA	TRBV7-2	NA	TRBJ1-1	TGTGCCAGCAGCTTCGGTGTGGTCGCTTTCTTT	CASSFGVVAFF
NA	TRBV20-1	TRBD2	TRBJ2-7	TGCAGTGCTAGAGATGGAGGGGAGGGGAGTAACGAGCAGTACTTC	CSARDGGEGSNEQYF
once	TRBV20-1	NA	TRBJ2-1	TGCAGTGCTAGAGTCAGGGGCCCCTACAATGAGCAGTTCTTC	CSARVRGPYNEQFF
NA	TRBV7-2	TRBD2	TRBJ2-1	TGTGCCAGCAGTGGGACTAGCCAGGCCAATGAGCAGTTCTTC	CASSGTSQANEQFF
NA	TRBV29-1	TRBD1	TRBJ1-4	TGCAGCGTTGAGGCAGGGGGAGGTGAAAAACTGTTTTTT	CSVEAGGGEKLFF
NA	TRBV7-6	NA	TRBJ2-7	TGTGCCAGCAGCTTATACTCTGGGGTTGGCTACGAGCAGTACTTC	CASSLYSGVGYEQYF
once	TRBV4-1	NA	TRBJ1-3	TGCGCCAGCAGCCAAGATCCCGGACATCTCTCTGGAAACACCATATATTTT	CASSQDPGHLSGNTIYF
NA	TRBV7-8	TRBD1	TRBJ1-6	TGTGCCAGCAGCTTAGCGTCCAGACAGGGGTACAATTCACCCCTCCACTTT	CASSLASRQGYNSPLHF
NA	TRBV13	TRBD1	TRBJ1-1	TGTGCCAGCAGCGGCCCCCCAGGGGGGAACACTGAAGCTTTCTTT	CASSGPPGGNTEAFF
NA	TRBV10-3	NA	TRBJ2-1	TGTGCCATCAGTGAGCCCCTCGAGTCTGAGCAGTTCTTC	CAISEPLESEQFF
NA	TRBV7-8	NA	TRBJ2-2	TGTGCCAGCAGCTCCGCGGGTTCCACGAACACCGGGGAGCTGTTTTTT	CASSSAGSTNTGELFF
NA	TRBV5-1	NA	TRBJ1-1	TGCGCCAGCAGCTTGGGGACATCGGGCACTGAAGCTTTCTTT	CASSLGTSGTEAFF
NA	TRBV20-1	TRBD1	TRBJ1-1	TGCAGTGCAAGGGACAGGGGAGGCACTGAAGCTTTCTTT	CSARDRGGTEAFF
NA	TRBV18	TRBD1	TRBJ1-1	TGTGCCAGCTCACTATTACAGGGGGCGCGCACTGAAGCTTTCTTT	CASSLLQGARTEAFF
NA	TRBV2	NA	TRBJ2-1	TGTGCCAGCAGGGGACCGCAAAGCTCCTACAATGAGCAGTTCTTC	CASRGPQSSYNEQFF
once	TRBV3-1	NA	TRBJ2-1	TGTGCCAGCAGCCAAGATCGGTGGGGGGCTAAGGGATACAATGAGCAGTTCTTC	CASSQDRWGAKGYNEQFF
NA	TRBV27	NA	TRBJ1-6	TGTGCCACCTTACCCGAATGGGGGTCACCCCTCCACTTT	CATLPEWGSPLHF
NA	TRBV6-2/TRBV6-3	TRBD1	TRBJ1-1	TGTGCCAGCAGACTCGGGACAGCTCGTGTAGCTTTCTTT	CASRLGTARVAFF